This TCR beta chain was obtained from a study of cytomegalovirus exposure and HLA in healthy donors. Whole-study findings and limits: With further analysis later on, most CMV-associated TCR beta chains appeared HLA-restricted. Earlier findings revealed that most TCR beta V segments proved productive either about 87% or about 30% of the time.

With 60 Vbeta and 13 Jbeta primers, the PCR was carried out. Some clones are missing from TCRdb's copy, which holds only in-frame ones; the method was immunoSEQ multiplex PCR. In total, the table holds 50,000 to 70,000 clones. In the case of this clone: Its matching antigen is unknown.

The CDR3 is made up of 14 amino acids. V shed 7 bases and J shed 4 bases, with 14 bases lying between them. CDR1 is LNHDA and CDR2 is SQIVND in the germline V gene (reference sequence). The chain employs TRBV19 and TRBJ1-5; no reliable D call. Input material: PBMCs. This clonotype was obtained from a woman between 18 and 30 years old in good health and CMV-seronegative. The CDR3 DNA reads TGTGCCAGTACGGTCGCACCGTTTAATCAGCCCCAGCATTTT. This gives the protein CASTVAPFNQPQHF.